What follows are 18 T cell receptor beta chains derived from one specimen sequenced in a study of blood T cells in healthy people across ages (dated by TCRdb to the mid-2010s). The method behind the library was 5' RACE. Sequencing was performed on an Illumina HiSeq 2500. A second PCR of about 6 to 11 cycles was performed with a sample-barcoded 5' primer and a J-beta primer mix. TCRdb cleaned the public reads at Q25 with fastp, built clones with MiXCR and kept in-frame beta chains. Duplicate CDR3 protein sequences are folded into a single record with the most common DNA and genes. The sample table records about 730,000 distinct CDR3 sequences; roughly 44% of these occur just once. The top ten hold 20% to 25% of the sample. Sequenced material: blood. These receptors were obtained from a woman aged 55-69 years in good health.

This clonotype has a handful of counts. V and J are TRBV28 and TRBJ2-7; 9 bases map to TRBD1. With V trimmed by 7 bases and J by 5 bases, 12 bases remained unmatched. CDR3 size: 15 residues. Germline CDR1 reads MDHEN; CDR2 reads SYDVKM. CDR3 in DNA: TGTGCCAGCACCCCCTTCACAGGGGGCTTGGACGAGCAGTACTTC. Encoded protein: CASTPFTGGLDEQYF.

This clonotype was seen just once. The gene calls are TRBV7-2 and TRBJ2-5, with D perhaps assigned TRBD1 or TRBD2 (5 bases each). The V end was cut by 0 bases, the J end by 11 bases, with 22 bases between. CDR1 SGHTA and CDR2 FQGNSA come from the germline V gene. There are 16 residues in the CDR3. CDR3 residues: CASSLAGTTTRNEQYF. The CDR3 nucleotides are TGTGCCAGCAGCTTAGCGGGGACCACCACACGCAATGAGCAGTACTTC. Full variable domain (missing parts from reference TRBV7-2 and TRBJ2-5): GAGVSQSPSNKVTEKGKDVELRCDPISGHTALYWYRQSLGQGLEFLIYFQGNSAPDKSGLPSDRFSAERTGGSVSTLTIQRTQQEDSAVYLCASSLAGTTTRNEQYFGPGTRLLVL.

The CDR3 protein is CASSFSGVPSYISNIQYF. CDR3 nucleotide sequence: TGTGCCAGCAGCTTTAGCGGGGTACCGTCATACATTTCGAACATTCAGTACTTC. The genes are TRBV7-2 and TRBJ2-4; 8 nucleotides match TRBD2. Germline V gives CDR1 SGHTA, CDR2 FQGNSA. Trimming cost V 3 bases and J 7 bases; bases outside gene matches: 17. This CDR3 region has 18 residues.

V usage is TRBV5-6 and J usage is TRBJ2-1; D call uncertain. The V end lost 5 bases, the J end lost 10 bases, and 10 bases lay between the germline ends. This CDR3 contains 11 residues. Germline loops: CDR1 SGHDT, CDR2 YYEEEE. The CDR3 DNA follows: TGTGCCAGCAGTAAAGTTGGGGAGCAGTTCTTC. Its translation is CASSKVGEQFF.

The rearrangement links TRBV5-1 to TRBJ2-3; 8 positions match TRBD1. V shed 0 bases and J 1 base; nucleotides not matched to a gene: 4. The CDR3 spans 16 residues. Germline CDR1 SGHRS, CDR2 YFSETQ. CDR3 in DNA: TGCGCCAGCAGCTTGGTCACAGGGGGAGGCACAGATACGCAGTATTTT. Its translation is CASSLVTGGGTDTQYF. Using reference TRBV5-1 and TRBJ2-3 for the parts outside the CDR3, the full variable domain is KAGVTQTPRYLIKTRGQQVTLSCSPISGHRSVSWYQQTPGQGLQFLFEYFSETQRNKGNFPGRFSGRQFSNSRSEMNVSTLELGDSALYLCASSLVTGGGTDTQYFGPGTRLTVL.

On this clonotype itself: The junction differs from germline at one of its ends, possibly a read error. As DNA, the CDR3 is TGTGCTAGCAGCTTCGGAGGCGTTGAGACCCAGTACTTC. Translating it yields CASSFGGVETQYF. V usage is TRBV7-7 and J usage is TRBJ2-5, with D possibly matching TRBD2 (5 bases). CDR3 size: 13 residues. Per the germline V gene, CDR1 is SSHAT and CDR2 is FNYEAQ (reference sequence).

The chain has TRBV6-2 or TRBV6-3 and TRBJ2-6; TRBD2 might be the D (7 bases). The CDR3 loop spans 15 amino acids. CDR1 MNHEY and CDR2 SVGEGT come from the germline V gene. V was trimmed by 9 bases and J by 2 bases, leaving 14 bases between them. This CDR3 reads CASDRGTTGANVLTF. CDR3 bases: TGTGCCAGTGATAGGGGGACTACTGGGGCCAACGTCCTGACTTTC.

This clonotype has a handful of counts. The rearrangement joins TRBV20-1 to TRBJ2-2; D may match TRBD1 or TRBD2 (5 bases each). Germline V gene lookup returns CDR1 DFQATT and CDR2 SNEGSKA (reference sequence). Deletions cut 2 bases from V and 3 bases from J, with 7 bases between. The CDR3 length is 13 residues. CDR3 bases: TGCAGTGCTAGACTGGGACACACCGGGGAGCTGTTTTTT. Its protein is CSARLGHTGELFF.

This clonotype has ten or more counts. The chain uses TRBV12-3 or TRBV12-4 and TRBJ2-1, with 8 bases lining up with TRBD1. The CDR3 extends over 14 amino acids. The V gene end was trimmed by 5 bases and the J gene end by 7 bases; junction bases not matched to a gene: 7. CDR3 protein: CASSPANRGNEQFF. The CDR3 DNA reads as TGTGCCAGCAGTCCCGCAAACAGGGGGAATGAGCAGTTCTTC.

A few counts support this clonotype. The chain combines TRBV10-3 with TRBJ2-2; D not certain. Germline assignment: CDR1 ENHRY and CDR2 SYGVKD. V shed 3 bases and J shed 0 bases, with 8 bases lying between them. The CDR3 is 15 amino acids. For the CDR3, the DNA is TGTGCCATCAGTGACAAACAGACGAACACCGGGGAGCTGTTTTTT. Translated, it gives CAISDKQTNTGELFF.

The chain couples TRBV9 to TRBJ2-5; the match to TRBD1 covers 7 bases. Germline V gene lookup returns CDR1 SGDLS and CDR2 YYNGEE. CDR3 length equals 15 residues. V gave up 3 bases and J gave up 1 base; unmatched junction bases: 6. Written as DNA, the CDR3 is TGTGCCAGCAGCGGGACAGGAAGTTCCCAAGAGACCCAGTACTTC. Amino acids: CASSGTGSSQETQYF.

This clonotype was found many times. The V gene is TRBV27, the J gene TRBJ2-7, with D unclear. The CDR3 spans 11 residues. Per germline, CDR1 MNHEY and CDR2 SMNVEV (reference sequence). Between the trimmed V and J ends, which lost 6 bases and 2 bases, there was a span of 5 bases. CDR3 DNA sequence: TGTGCCAGCAGGAACACCTACGAGCAGTACTTC. Amino acid sequence: CASRNTYEQYF.

This clonotype was picked up one time. One junction end disagrees with the germline gene, perhaps due to a read error. This chain connects TRBV3-1 to TRBJ2-5; 8 bases are shared with TRBD2. There are 14 residues in the CDR3. Germline CDR1 is LGHDT and CDR2 is YNNKEL (reference sequence). In nucleotides, the CDR3 is TGTGCCAGCAGCCTAGAGGCGGGAGGAGAGGCCCAGTACTTC. Protein: CASSLEAGGEAQYF.

The V call is TRBV7-8, the J call TRBJ2-5, with D unclear. CDR3 size: 14 residues. V shed 7 bases and J shed 2 bases, with 14 bases lying between them. Germline assignment: CDR1 SGHVS and CDR2 FQNEAQ. The CDR3 is CASKLNWQQETQYF. The CDR3 DNA sequence: TGTGCCAGCAAGCTTAATTGGCAGCAAGAGACCCAGTACTTC.

The chain links TRBV2 to TRBJ2-5; D is unresolved. Trimming left V 2 bases short and J 5 bases short, with 15 bases between. CDR1 SNHLY and CDR2 FYNNEI come from the germline V gene. This CDR3 has 15 residues. This chain's CDR3 is CASSEQNSLPETQYF. The CDR3 DNA reads TGTGCCAGCAGTGAACAAAACTCCCTCCCTGAGACCCAGTACTTC.

This clonotype has just a few counts. V gene TRBV7-6 combines with J gene TRBJ2-5; possible D gene TRBD2, 5 bases. CDR1 is SGHVS, CDR2 FNYEAQ, per germline. The CDR3 runs to 16 residues. Trimming stripped 4 bases from V and 4 bases from J, with 19 bases between. CDR3 residues: CASSSFTGKEGETQYF. In DNA, the CDR3 is TGTGCCAGCAGCTCATTCACCGGGAAAGAGGGAGAGACCCAGTACTTC.

This clonotype has a handful of counts. The CDR3 nucleotides read TGTGCCAGCAGCCCTTGGACTAGCGGGGGGTTGGATGAGCAGTTCTTC. This translates into CASSPWTSGGLDEQFF. This sequence joins TRBV7-2 and TRBJ2-1; the match to TRBD2 covers 14 bases. V lost 5 bases to trimming and J lost 8 bases; unmatched junction nucleotides: 8. Germline assignment: CDR1 SGHTA and CDR2 FQGNSA. The CDR3 consists of 16 residues.

V is TRBV7-2 and J is TRBJ2-3; 7 bases line up with TRBD1. J was trimmed by 6 bases and V by 2 bases; bases with no gene match: 8. This CDR3 has 15 residues. In germline, CDR1 is SGHTA, CDR2 FQGNSA. Here the CDR3 DNA reads TGTGCCAGCAGCTTAAAGACAGGGTGGGCTGATACGCAGTATTTT. It is translated as CASSLKTGWADTQYF.